This paragraph covers one T cell receptor beta chain sequence. Its antigen is undetermined. These data are taken from a study of cytomegalovirus exposure and HLA in healthy donors. General observations from the study: An analysis was carried out later, and it reportedly showed fewer N-insertions in an Asian-associated ancestry cluster than the approximately 610-donor mean.

PCR employed 60 Vbeta and 13 Jbeta primers. The method was immunoSEQ multiplex PCR; TCRdb's version includes in-frame clones alone and lacks a portion of them. This sample carries more than 80,000 clones, 75% of them seen once, and the ten largest clones take 2.5% to 3.5%. What was sequenced was PBMCs. This receptor was taken from a male donor in good health and CMV-seropositive.

CDR3 in amino acids: CASSYPGYGYTF. The DNA for the CDR3 is TGTGCCAGCAGCTACCCGGGGTATGGCTACACCTTC. This chain uses TRBV6-5 with TRBJ1-2; unclear D gene. V lost 6 bases and J 5 bases, leaving 10 bases between the germline ends. CDR3 length: 12 residues. Germline assignment: CDR1 MNHEY and CDR2 SVGAGI.